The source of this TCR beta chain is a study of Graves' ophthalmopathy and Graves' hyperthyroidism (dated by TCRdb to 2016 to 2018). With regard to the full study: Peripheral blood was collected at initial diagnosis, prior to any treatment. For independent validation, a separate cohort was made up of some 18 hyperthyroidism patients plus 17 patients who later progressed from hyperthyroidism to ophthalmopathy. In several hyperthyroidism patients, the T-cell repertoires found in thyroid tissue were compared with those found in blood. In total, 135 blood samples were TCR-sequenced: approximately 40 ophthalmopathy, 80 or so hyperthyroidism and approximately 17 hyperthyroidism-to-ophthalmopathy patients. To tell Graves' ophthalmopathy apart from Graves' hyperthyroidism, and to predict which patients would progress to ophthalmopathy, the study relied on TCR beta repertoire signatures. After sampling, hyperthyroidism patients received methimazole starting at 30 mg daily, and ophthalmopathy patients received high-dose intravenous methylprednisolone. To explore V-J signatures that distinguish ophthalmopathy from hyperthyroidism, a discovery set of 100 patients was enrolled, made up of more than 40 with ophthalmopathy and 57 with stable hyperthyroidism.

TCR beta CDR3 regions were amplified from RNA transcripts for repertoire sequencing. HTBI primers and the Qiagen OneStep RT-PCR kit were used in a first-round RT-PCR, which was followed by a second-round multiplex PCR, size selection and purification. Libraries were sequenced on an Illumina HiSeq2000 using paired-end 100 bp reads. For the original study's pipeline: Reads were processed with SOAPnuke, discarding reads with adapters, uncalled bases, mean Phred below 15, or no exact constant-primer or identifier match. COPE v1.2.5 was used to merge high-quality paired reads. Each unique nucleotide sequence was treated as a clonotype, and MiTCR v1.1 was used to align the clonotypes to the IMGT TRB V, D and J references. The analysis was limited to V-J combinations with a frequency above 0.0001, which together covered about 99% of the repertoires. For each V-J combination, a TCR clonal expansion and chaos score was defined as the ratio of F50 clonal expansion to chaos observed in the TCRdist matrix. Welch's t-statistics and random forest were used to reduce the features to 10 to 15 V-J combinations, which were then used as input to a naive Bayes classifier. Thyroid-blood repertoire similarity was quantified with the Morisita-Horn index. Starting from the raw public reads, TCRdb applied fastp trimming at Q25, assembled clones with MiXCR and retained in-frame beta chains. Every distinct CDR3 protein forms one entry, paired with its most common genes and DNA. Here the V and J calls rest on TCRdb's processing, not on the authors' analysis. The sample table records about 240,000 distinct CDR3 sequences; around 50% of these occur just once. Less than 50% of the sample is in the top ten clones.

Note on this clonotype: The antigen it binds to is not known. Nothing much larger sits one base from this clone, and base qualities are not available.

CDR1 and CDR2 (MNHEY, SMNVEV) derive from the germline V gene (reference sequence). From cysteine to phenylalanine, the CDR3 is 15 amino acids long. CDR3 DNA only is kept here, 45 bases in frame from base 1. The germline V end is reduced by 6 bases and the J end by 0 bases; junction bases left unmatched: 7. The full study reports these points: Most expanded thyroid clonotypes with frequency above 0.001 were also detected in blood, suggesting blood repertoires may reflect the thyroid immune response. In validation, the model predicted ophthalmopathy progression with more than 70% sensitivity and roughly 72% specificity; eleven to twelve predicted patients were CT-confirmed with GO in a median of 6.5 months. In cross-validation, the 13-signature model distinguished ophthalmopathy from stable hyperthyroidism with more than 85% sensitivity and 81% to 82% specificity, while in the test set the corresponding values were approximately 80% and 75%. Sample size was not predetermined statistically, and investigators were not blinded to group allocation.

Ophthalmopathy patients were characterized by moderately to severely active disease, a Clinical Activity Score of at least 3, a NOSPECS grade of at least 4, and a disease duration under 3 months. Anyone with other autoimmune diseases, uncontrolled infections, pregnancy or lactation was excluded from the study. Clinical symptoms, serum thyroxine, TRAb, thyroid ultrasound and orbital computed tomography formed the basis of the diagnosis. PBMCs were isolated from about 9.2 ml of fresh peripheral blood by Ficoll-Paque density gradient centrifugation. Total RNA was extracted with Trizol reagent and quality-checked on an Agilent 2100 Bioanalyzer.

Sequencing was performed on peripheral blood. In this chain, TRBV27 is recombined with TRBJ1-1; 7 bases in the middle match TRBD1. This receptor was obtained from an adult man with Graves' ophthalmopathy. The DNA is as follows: TGTGCCAGCAGAACGATACAGGGGATGAACACTGAAGCTTTCTTT. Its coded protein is CASRTIQGMNTEAFF.